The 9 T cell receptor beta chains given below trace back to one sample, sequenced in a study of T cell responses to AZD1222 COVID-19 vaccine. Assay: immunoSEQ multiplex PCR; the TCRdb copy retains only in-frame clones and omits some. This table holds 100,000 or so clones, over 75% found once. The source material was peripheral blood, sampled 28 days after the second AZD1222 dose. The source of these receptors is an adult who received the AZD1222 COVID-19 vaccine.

DNA for the CDR3: TGTGCCAGCAGGCAAGCGGGACTAGCGGGGGCCGGGGAGCTGTTTTTT. Translated, it gives CASRQAGLAGAGELFF. This rearrangement joins TRBV27 to TRBJ2-2; TRBD2 matches at 14 bases. Germline CDR1 reads MNHEY; CDR2 reads SMNVEV (reference sequence). This CDR3 is 16 amino acids long. With V trimmed by 6 bases and J by 6 bases, 6 bases remained unmatched.

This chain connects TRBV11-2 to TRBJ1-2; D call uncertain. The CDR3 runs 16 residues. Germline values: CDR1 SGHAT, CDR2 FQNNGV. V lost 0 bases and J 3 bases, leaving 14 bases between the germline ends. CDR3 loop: CASSLDLASADYGYTF. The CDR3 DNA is TGTGCCAGCAGCTTAGATTTAGCGTCAGCGGACTATGGCTACACCTTC.

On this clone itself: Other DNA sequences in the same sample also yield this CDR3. CDR3 DNA sequence: TGTGCCAGCAGCGAAGACAGCTCTGGAAACACCATATATTTT. Protein product: CASSEDSSGNTIYF. This chain joins TRBV9 and TRBJ1-3, with D tentatively TRBD1 (5 bases). This CDR3 comprises 14 residues. In germline, CDR1 is SGDLS, CDR2 YYNGEE. With 3 bases removed from V and 0 bases from J, the gap between germline ends came to 7 bases.

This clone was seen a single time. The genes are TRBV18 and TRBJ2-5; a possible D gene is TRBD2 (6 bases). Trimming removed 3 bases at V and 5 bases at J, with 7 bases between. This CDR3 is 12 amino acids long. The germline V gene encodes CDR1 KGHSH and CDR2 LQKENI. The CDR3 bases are TGTGCCAGCTCACCGGGGGGTGAGACCCAGTACTTC. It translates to CASSPGGETQYF. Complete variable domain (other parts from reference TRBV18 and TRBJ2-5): NAGVMQNPRHLVRRRGQEARLRCSPMKGHSHVYWYRQLPEEGLKFMVYLQKENIIDESGMPKERFSAEFPKEGPSILRIQQVVRGDSAAYFCASSPGGETQYFGPGTRLLVL.

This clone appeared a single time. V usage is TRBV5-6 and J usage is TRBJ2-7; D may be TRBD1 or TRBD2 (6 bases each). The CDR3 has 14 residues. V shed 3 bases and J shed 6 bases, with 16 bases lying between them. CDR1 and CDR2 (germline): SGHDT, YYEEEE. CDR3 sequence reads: CASSWRAATGEQYF. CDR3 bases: TGTGCCAGCAGCTGGAGGGCAGCGACAGGCGAGCAGTACTTC.

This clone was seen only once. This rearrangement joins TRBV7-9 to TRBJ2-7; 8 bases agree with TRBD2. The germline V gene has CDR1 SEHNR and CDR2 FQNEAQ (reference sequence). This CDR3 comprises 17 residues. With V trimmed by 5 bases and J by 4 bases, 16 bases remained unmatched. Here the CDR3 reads CASSNSPLREGPYEQYF. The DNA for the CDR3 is TGTGCCAGCAGCAACTCTCCCCTACGGGAGGGCCCATACGAGCAGTACTTC.

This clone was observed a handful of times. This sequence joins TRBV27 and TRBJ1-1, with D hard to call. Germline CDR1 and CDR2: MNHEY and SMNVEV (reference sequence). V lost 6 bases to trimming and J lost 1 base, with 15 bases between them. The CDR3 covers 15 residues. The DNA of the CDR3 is TGTGCCAGCAGCCCTACTCGGGCCCCGAACACTGAAGCTTTCTTT. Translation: CASSPTRAPNTEAFF.

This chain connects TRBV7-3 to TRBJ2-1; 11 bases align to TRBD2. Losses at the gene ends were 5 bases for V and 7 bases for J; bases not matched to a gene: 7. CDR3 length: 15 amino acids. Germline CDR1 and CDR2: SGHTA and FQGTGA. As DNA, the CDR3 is TGTGCCAGCAGCCTGGGACTAGCGGCCCTGAATGAGCAGTTCTTC. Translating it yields CASSLGLAALNEQFF.

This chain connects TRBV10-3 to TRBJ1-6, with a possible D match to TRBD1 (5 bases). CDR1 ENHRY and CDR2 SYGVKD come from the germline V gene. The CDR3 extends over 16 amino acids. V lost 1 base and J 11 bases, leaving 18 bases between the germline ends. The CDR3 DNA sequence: TGTGCCATCAGTGAGTTCCGTTCCGGGACGGCGACACCCCTCCACTTT. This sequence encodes CAISEFRSGTATPLHF.